These 30 T cell receptor beta chains were all obtained from the same sample, sequenced in a study of identical twins. TCRdb itself ran the 5' RACE reads through MiXCR, one entry per CDR3 protein. This table has about 1.7 million distinct CDR3 sequences, about 32% appearing once. The specimen sequenced was cord blood. Receptor source: a newborn girl in good health.

This clonotype was observed once. Compared with germline, one end of the junction differs, possibly owing to a read error. The rearrangement links TRBV7-9 to TRBJ2-3; 7 bases are a match to TRBD1. CDR3 size: 14 residues. Germline V CDR1 and CDR2: SEHNR, FQNEAQ (reference sequence). The CDR3 region has the DNA TGTGCCGGCAGTTCCGGGACAGTTACAGATACGCAGTATTTT. Amino acid sequence: CAGSSGTVTDTQYF.

The chain is built from TRBV7-9 and TRBJ2-7; 9 positions match TRBD1. V lost 10 bases, J lost 2 bases, and 3 bases stayed unmatched. Germline CDR1 reads SEHNR; CDR2 reads FQNEAQ (reference sequence). This CDR3 is 12 amino acids long. CDR3 protein: CAIDRGTYEQYF. The CDR3 coding sequence is TGTGCCATAGACAGGGGGACCTACGAGCAGTACTTC.

The CDR3: CASSLFFPDRGANQPQHF. The CDR3 region has the DNA TGTGCCAGCAGCTTATTCTTTCCCGACAGGGGAGCCAATCAGCCCCAGCATTTT. The chain joins TRBV7-8 to TRBJ1-5, with TRBD1 identical over 8 bases. After removal of 2 bases from V and 3 bases from J, the junction contained 12 bases not matched to a gene. CDR1 SGHVS and CDR2 FQNEAQ come from the germline V gene. The CDR3 extends over 18 amino acids.

The chain is built from TRBV6-1 and TRBJ1-4, with D perhaps matching TRBD1 (6 bases). Trimming pared 2 bases from V and 2 bases from J, leaving 12 bases between. The CDR3 has 16 amino acids. Germline V lookup: CDR1 MNHNS, CDR2 SASEGT. CDR3 nucleotides: TGTGCCAGCAGTGAATTGGCGGGGGCGACTAATGAAAAACTGTTTTTT. This translates into CASSELAGATNEKLFF.

This clonotype showed up just a few times. The chain couples TRBV7-9 to TRBJ1-1, with 7 positions matching TRBD1. Germline CDR1 SEHNR, CDR2 FQNEAQ (reference sequence). The CDR3 sequence is 13 residues long. Trimming cost V 5 bases and J 5 bases; bases outside gene matches: 5. The CDR3 spells CASSPATGTEAFF. The CDR3 DNA is TGTGCCAGCAGCCCCGCGACAGGGACTGAAGCTTTCTTT. Based on the CDR3 plus reference TRBV7-9 and TRBJ1-1, the full variable domain is DTGVSQNPRHKITKRGQNVTFRCDPISEHNRLYWYRQTLGQGPEFLTYFQNEAQLEKSRLLSDRFSAERPKGSFSTLEIQRTEQGDSAMYLCASSPATGTEAFFGQGTRLTVV.

V usage is TRBV2 and J usage is TRBJ1-5, with D possibly matching TRBD1 (6 bases). In germline, CDR1 is SNHLY, CDR2 FYNNEI. V lost 8 bases and J 2 bases, leaving 10 bases between the germline ends. CDR3 length equals 13 residues. The CDR3 DNA reads as TGTGCCAGCGACAGGCTGGGCAATCAGCCCCAGCATTTT. It codes for CASDRLGNQPQHF.

This clonotype was counted only a few times. A read error may account for a junction end that differs from germline. The chain carries TRBV5-1 and TRBJ1-2; D unresolved. Germline assignment: CDR1 SGHRS and CDR2 YFSETQ. CDR3 length: 13 amino acids. CDR3 bases: TGTGCCAGCAGTTTGGGCTATAACTATGGCTACACCTTC. Amino acids: CASSLGYNYGYTF.

This clonotype was seen more than once but under ten times. Mismatch with germline at one junction end may stem from a read error. The chain links TRBV5-1 to TRBJ2-2, with 8 nucleotides matching TRBD2. The CDR3 runs to 16 residues. Per the germline V gene, CDR1 is SGHRS and CDR2 is YFSETQ. The CDR3 protein is CASSLDGGANTGELFF. CDR3 in DNA: TGTGCCAGCAGTTTAGACGGGGGGGCAAACACCGGGGAGCTGTTTTTT.

The chain combines TRBV12-3 or TRBV12-4 with TRBJ1-2; D is unresolved. The CDR3 is made up of 14 amino acids. V was shortened by 6 bases and J by 4 bases, with 15 bases between the two germline ends. CDR3 protein: CASSGSQALYGYTF. Here the CDR3 DNA reads TGTGCCAGCAGCGGCTCGCAGGCCCTCTATGGCTACACCTTC.

A note on this clonotype: Its ends do not fully match the called genes, so a read error is possible. V gene TRBV20-1 combines with J gene TRBJ1-2; 9 bases are shared with TRBD1. There are 14 residues in the CDR3. The germline gives CDR1 DFQATT, CDR2 SNEGSKA (reference sequence). The CDR3 DNA reads TGCAGTGGTAGAGTTGGGACAGGGATCTATGGCTACACCTTC. Its protein product is CSGRVGTGIYGYTF.

The gene calls are TRBV6-5 and TRBJ1-5; D is perhaps TRBD1 (6 bases). The CDR3 contains 15 residues. Germline lookup yields CDR1 MNHEY and CDR2 SVGAGI. V lost 10 bases and J 4 bases, leaving 20 bases between the germline ends. CDR3 nucleotides: TGTGCCACCTCGGGCCTTCAGGGGCGAAATCAGCCCCAGCATTTT. Translated, it gives CATSGLQGRNQPQHF.

This clonotype turned up a few times. CDR3 loop: CSAPVAGRSYNEQFF. DNA of the CDR3: TGCAGTGCCCCTGTAGCGGGGAGATCATACAATGAGCAGTTCTTC. V gene TRBV20-1 combines with J gene TRBJ2-1, with TRBD2 matching 8 bases. The CDR3 extends over 15 amino acids. Germline values: CDR1 DFQATT, CDR2 SNEGSKA (reference sequence). V trimming: 6 bases; J trimming: 4 bases; junction bases outside the gene matches: 11.

This clonotype was found a few times. This chain connects TRBV6-5 to TRBJ1-1; TRBD1 aligns across 7 bases. Trimming removed 7 bases from V and 5 bases from J; junction bases left unmatched: 4. This CDR3 has 12 residues. Germline-derived CDR1 and CDR2 are MNHEY and SVGAGI. The chain's CDR3 is CASNQGGTEAFF. CDR3 coding DNA: TGTGCCAGCAATCAGGGGGGAACTGAAGCTTTCTTT.

The chain joins TRBV12-3 or TRBV12-4 to TRBJ2-2; 10 nucleotides align to TRBD1. The V gene end was trimmed by 6 bases and the J gene end by 6 bases; junction bases not matched to a gene: 10. This CDR3 comprises 16 residues. CDR3 sequence: CASRFRDRGRAGELFF. The CDR3 nucleotides are TGTGCCAGCAGGTTCCGGGACAGGGGTAGGGCCGGGGAGCTGTTTTTT.

The sample holds one count of this clonotype. At one of its ends the junction is not consistent with the germline gene, which may arise from a read error. This chain links TRBV6-1 with TRBJ2-7; no reliable D call. In germline, CDR1 is MNHNS, CDR2 SASEGT. There are 13 residues in the CDR3. This CDR3 is CASSEALFYEQYF. DNA of the CDR3: TGTGCCAGCAGCGAAGCACTTTTCTACGAGCAGTACTTC.

This clonotype has just a few counts. V usage is TRBV20-1 and J usage is TRBJ2-1, with TRBD2 matching 9 bases. The V and J ends lost 4 bases and 7 bases, in that order; junction bases with no gene match: 5. Germline CDR1 DFQATT, CDR2 SNEGSKA (reference sequence). This CDR3 contains 13 residues. The CDR3 sequence is CSAMRGGKNEQFF. As DNA, the CDR3 is TGCAGTGCTATGCGGGGGGGCAAAAATGAGCAGTTCTTC.

This clonotype was seen only a few times. V is TRBV11-2 and J is TRBJ2-6, with TRBD1 as a possible D gene (5 bases). Germline values: CDR1 SGHAT, CDR2 FQNNGV. The CDR3 sequence is 13 residues long. With 8 bases removed from V and 2 bases from J, the gap between germline ends came to 7 bases. The CDR3 sequence: CASQGTGANVLTF. The CDR3 DNA follows: TGTGCCAGCCAGGGAACTGGGGCCAACGTCCTGACTTTC.

This clonotype was seen only a few times. This sequence joins TRBV5-1 and TRBJ2-7, with 12 bases aligning to TRBD2. V lost 3 bases and J lost 5; bases outside the gene matches: 6. From germline, CDR1 is SGHRS and CDR2 YFSETQ. This CDR3 has 15 amino acids. CDR3 region: CASSSLAGGHNEQYF. CDR3 sequence (DNA): TGCGCCAGCAGCTCTCTAGCGGGAGGGCACAACGAGCAGTACTTC.

This clonotype was seen ten or more times. The chain carries TRBV3-1 and TRBJ2-5; D unresolved. Germline V CDR1 and CDR2: LGHDT, YNNKEL (reference sequence). The length of the CDR3 is 12 residues. The germline V and J ends were trimmed by 2 bases and 5 bases, with 6 bases remaining between them. The CDR3 protein is CASSQLSETQYF. CDR3 coding DNA: TGTGCCAGCAGCCAATTGAGTGAGACCCAGTACTTC.

This chain links TRBV20-1 with TRBJ1-1; D unresolved. The CDR3 is 12 residues long. Trimming shortened V by 5 bases and J by 1 base, and 8 bases separated the two germline ends. Germline CDR1 and CDR2: DFQATT and SNEGSKA (reference sequence). The CDR3 is CSALTQNTEAFF. For the CDR3, the DNA is TGCAGTGCTCTAACCCAGAACACTGAAGCTTTCTTT.

Only a few counts were recorded for this clonotype. The rearrangement joins TRBV6-2 or TRBV6-3 to TRBJ2-7, with D possibly matching TRBD2 (5 bases). The germline V gene encodes CDR1 MNHEY and CDR2 SVGEGT. The CDR3 runs 13 residues. The ends were cut back, 7 bases at V and 3 bases at J, with 13 bases in the middle. The CDR3 nucleotides are TGTGCCAGCAATGAGGGCTCCTACTACGAGCAGTACTTC. Translating it yields CASNEGSYYEQYF.

The chain uses TRBV7-2 and TRBJ2-1; 9 nucleotides match TRBD1. CDR3 size: 16 residues. The germline gives CDR1 SGHTA, CDR2 FQGNSA. The trim removed 5 bases at V and 9 bases at J, leaving 14 bases unmatched. For the CDR3, the DNA is TGTGCCAGCAGCCCAAGATGGGACAGGGTTCTTGGTGAGCAGTTCTTC. Its translation is CASSPRWDRVLGEQFF.

The chain combines TRBV12-3 or TRBV12-4 with TRBJ2-3, with D perhaps matching TRBD2 (6 bases). V was cut by 6 bases and J by 6 bases, with 16 bases left in between. The CDR3 covers 14 residues. DNA for the CDR3: TGTGCCAGCAGGCGACTAGTGGGAGAGGATACGCAGTATTTT. Its translation is CASRRLVGEDTQYF.

At least ten counts were recorded for this clonotype. The chain couples TRBV5-4 to TRBJ1-2; TRBD1 matches 9 bases. Germline assignment: CDR1 SGHNT and CDR2 YYREEE (reference sequence). The CDR3 length is 15 residues. Trimming at V came to 0 bases and at J to 4 bases, leaving 4 bases not matched to a gene. CDR3 sequence reads: CASSLARGQGYGYTF. The CDR3 bases are TGTGCCAGCAGCTTGGCCAGGGGACAGGGCTATGGCTACACCTTC.

This chain connects TRBV27 to TRBJ2-1; the D gene is possibly TRBD2 (6 bases). Trimming cost V 5 bases and J 7 bases, with 15 bases left between them. Germline values: CDR1 MNHEY, CDR2 SMNVEV (reference sequence). The CDR3 is made up of 14 amino acids. This CDR3 is CASSPKLAGNEQFF. The CDR3 DNA reads TGTGCCAGCAGTCCGAAACTGGCGGGGAATGAGCAGTTCTTC.

This sequence joins TRBV3-1 and TRBJ2-1; D possibly corresponds to TRBD2 (5 bases). The CDR3 contains 16 residues. V was pared by 1 base and J by 5 bases, with 15 bases between. Per germline, CDR1 LGHDT and CDR2 YNNKEL (reference sequence). This CDR3 reads CASSQVAGTADNEQFF. The CDR3 region has the DNA TGTGCCAGCAGCCAAGTGGCGGGTACGGCAGACAATGAGCAGTTCTTC.

Turning to this clonotype: One end of the junction is discordant with germline, which a read error may explain. The V and J genes are TRBV2 and TRBJ1-2; perhaps TRBD1 as D (6 bases). The CDR3 is 15 residues long. In germline, CDR1 is SNHLY, CDR2 FYNNEI. The CDR3: CASGERARGPDGYTF. The CDR3 DNA reads as TGTGCCAGCGGTGAAAGGGCCAGGGGTCCTGATGGCTACACCTTC. The whole variable domain, remainder taken from reference TRBV2 and TRBJ1-2, is EPEVTQTPSHQVTQMGQEVILRCVPISNHLYFYWYRQILGQKVEFLVSFYNNEISEKSEIFDDQFSVERPDGSNFTLKIRSTKLEDSAMYFCASGERARGPDGYTFGSGTRLTVV.

This clonotype was found many times. The chain links TRBV28 to TRBJ2-1, with 13 bases aligning to TRBD2. The CDR3 sequence is 15 residues long. Germline CDR1 MDHEN, CDR2 SYDVKM. Trimming removed 4 bases from V and 7 bases from J; junction bases left unmatched: 4. For the CDR3, the DNA is TGTGCCAGCAGTTCGCCGGGACTAGCGGGAAATGAGCAGTTCTTC. The encoded protein is CASSSPGLAGNEQFF.

A note on this clonotype: Its ends do not fully match the called genes, so a read error is possible. The chain employs TRBV4-2 and TRBJ2-2; 15 positions agree with TRBD2. There are 17 residues in the CDR3. The germline V gene encodes CDR1 LGHNA and CDR2 YNFKEQ. The chain's CDR3 is CASSQDLGLAGGGERFF. The CDR3 DNA follows: TGTGCCAGCAGCCAAGATCTGGGACTAGCGGGGGGAGGGGAGCGGTTTTTT.

This clonotype has just one count. The junction differs from germline at one of its ends, possibly a read error. CDR3 protein: CASSYGPSGLKNVQYF. DNA of the CDR3: TGTGCCAGCAGTTACGGTCCTAGCGGGCTTAAAAACGTTCAGTACTTC. This sequence joins TRBV6-5 and TRBJ2-4; 8 bases are a match to TRBD2. The length of the CDR3 is 16 residues. The germline CDR1 and CDR2 sequences are MNHEY and SVGAGI.